The next 11 T cell receptor beta chains were all read from a single sample in a study of shared clonotypes between healthy human individuals. Naive CD8 cells lacked CD45RO, underwent positive selection for CCR7 and left out terminally differentiated effector memory CD45RA+ cells. The assay was immunoSEQ multiplex PCR, and TCRdb's table has in-frame clones only and misses some. Of about 2,200,000 clones in the sample, about 92% are singletons; the top ten hold under 2%. The source material was naive CD8+ T cells from PBMCs. Every receptor here comes from a man between 18 and 35 years old in good health. Some clones in this sample may be carry-over from other donors' samples.

The chain links TRBV30 to TRBJ1-4, with no clear D. Trimming shortened V by 3 bases and J by 3 bases, and 20 bases separated the two germline ends. This CDR3 contains 17 residues. Germline CDR1 reads GTSNPN; CDR2 reads SVGIG (reference sequence). CDR3 amino acids: CAWSPRTHGASNEKLFF. DNA for the CDR3: TGTGCCTGGAGCCCGCGGACCCACGGAGCCTCTAATGAAAAACTGTTTTTT.

The chain uses TRBV5-1 and TRBJ1-2; no clear D. The CDR3 covers 12 residues. Trimming pared 5 bases from V and 7 bases from J, leaving 12 bases between. CDR1 is SGHRS, CDR2 YFSETQ, per germline. CDR3 in amino acids: CASRLEASGYTF. The CDR3 DNA sequence: TGCGCCAGCAGGTTAGAAGCGAGTGGCTACACCTTC.

The genes are TRBV5-1 and TRBJ2-3; no definite D call. The CDR3 loop spans 16 amino acids. V was cut by 0 bases and J by 6 bases, with 17 bases left in between. The germline V gene encodes CDR1 SGHRS and CDR2 YFSETQ. The CDR3 coding sequence is TGCGCCAGCAGCTTGGAGCCCGCGACTTTAGGGGATACGCAGTATTTT. This codes for CASSLEPATLGDTQYF.

V is TRBV27 and J is TRBJ2-7; 12 nucleotides match TRBD1. This CDR3 is 17 amino acids long. J was trimmed by 7 bases and V by 6 bases; bases with no gene match: 16. Germline V CDR1 and CDR2: MNHEY, SMNVEV (reference sequence). CDR3 region: CASRTEAGGQGAWEQYF. CDR3 coding DNA: TGTGCCAGCAGAACTGAAGCGGGGGGACAGGGGGCCTGGGAGCAGTACTTC.

This chain uses TRBV30 with TRBJ2-5; a weak D match, TRBD1 (6 bases). Judging by the DNA end, TRBJ2-7 fits better; the J call may be wrong. There are 13 residues in the CDR3. Germline CDR1 GTSNPN, CDR2 SVGIG (reference sequence). CDR3 coding DNA: TGTGCCTGGAGTCTGGACAGCTCCTACGAGCAGTACTTC. It yields the protein CAWSLDSSYEQYF.

The rearrangement uses TRBV29-1 and TRBJ2-3; 7 bases map to TRBD2. With 6 bases clipped from V and 3 bases from J, the junction kept 9 bases outside the gene matches. This CDR3 comprises 14 residues. The germline CDR1 and CDR2 sequences are SQVTM and ANQGSEA. CDR3 coding DNA: TGCAGCGTCGCGGGACTACCGACAACAGATACGCAGTATTTT. Residues: CSVAGLPTTDTQYF.

The chain couples TRBV4-1 to TRBJ2-3, with D unresolved. This CDR3 is built from 14 residues. V was clipped by 1 base and J by 0 bases, with 5 bases between them. Germline V lookup: CDR1 MGHRA, CDR2 YSYEKL. Here the CDR3 reads CASSQAISTDTQYF. Written as DNA, the CDR3 is TGCGCCAGCAGCCAAGCGATTAGCACAGATACGCAGTATTTT.

The chain is built from TRBV6-6 and TRBJ1-2; TRBD1 matches 8 bases. Per the germline V gene, CDR1 is MNHNY and CDR2 is SVGAGI (reference sequence). V was clipped by 0 bases and J by 7 bases; unmatched bases: 7. The CDR3 runs to 15 residues. DNA for the CDR3: TGTGCCAGCAGTTACTCGGCCCTGGACAGGGCTGGCTACACCTTC. This translates into CASSYSALDRAGYTF.

This chain connects TRBV7-9 to TRBJ2-1; TRBD2 agrees at 14 bases. Germline CDR1 reads SEHNR; CDR2 reads FQNEAQ (reference sequence). V dropped 4 bases and J dropped 2; count of bases not matched to a gene: 7. The CDR3 loop spans 18 amino acids. This CDR3 is CASSYRTSGRSTYNEQFF. CDR3 coding DNA: TGTGCCAGCAGCTACCGGACTAGCGGGAGGAGTACCTACAATGAGCAGTTCTTC. The whole variable domain, filled in from reference TRBV7-9 and TRBJ2-1, reads DTGVSQNPRHKITKRGQNVTFRCDPISEHNRLYWYRQTLGQGPEFLTYFQNEAQLEKSRLLSDRFSAERPKGSFSTLEIQRTEQGDSAMYLCASSYRTSGRSTYNEQFFGPGTRLTVL.

The chain joins TRBV7-2 to TRBJ1-2; the D gene is possibly TRBD1 (5 bases). CDR3 length: 15 amino acids. The V gene's germline CDR1 is SGHTA and CDR2 FQGNSA. Trimming removed 3 bases from V and 4 bases from J, with 15 bases in between. CDR3 sequence (DNA): TGTGCCAGCAGCTTGGGGGAGTCTATAGTCTATGGCTACACCTTC. Translation gives CASSLGESIVYGYTF. Based on the CDR3 plus reference TRBV7-2 and TRBJ1-2, the full variable domain is GAGVSQSPSNKVTEKGKDVELRCDPISGHTALYWYRQSLGQGLEFLIYFQGNSAPDKSGLPSDRFSAERTGGSVSTLTIQRTQQEDSAVYLCASSLGESIVYGYTFGSGTRLTVV.

V and J are TRBV2 and TRBJ2-2; possibly TRBD2 for D (6 bases). The V and J ends lost 4 bases and 1 base respectively, with 19 bases between them. From germline, CDR1 is SNHLY and CDR2 FYNNEI. The CDR3 is 18 residues long. The CDR3 region is CASSVGFGSVLNTGELFF. The CDR3 DNA reads as TGTGCCAGCAGTGTTGGTTTCGGGAGCGTGCTGAACACCGGGGAGCTGTTTTTT.